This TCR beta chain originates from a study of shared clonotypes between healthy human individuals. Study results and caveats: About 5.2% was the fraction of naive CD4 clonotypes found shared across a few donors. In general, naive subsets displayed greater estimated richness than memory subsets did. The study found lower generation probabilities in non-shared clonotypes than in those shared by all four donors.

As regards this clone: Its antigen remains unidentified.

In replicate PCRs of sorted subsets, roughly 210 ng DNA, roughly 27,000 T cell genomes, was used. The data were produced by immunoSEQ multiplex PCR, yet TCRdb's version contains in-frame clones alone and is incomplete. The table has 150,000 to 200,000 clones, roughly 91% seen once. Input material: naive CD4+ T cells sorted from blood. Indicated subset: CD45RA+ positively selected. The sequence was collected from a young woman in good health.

The CDR3 nucleotides read TGTGCCAGCAGTCGACCTGGGACAGGGGACTATGGCTACACCTTC. Translated, it gives CASSRPGTGDYGYTF. The J gene is TRBJ1-2, the V gene TRBV28; 10 bases are a match to TRBD1. The CDR3 runs 15 residues. Looked up from germline, CDR1 is MDHEN and CDR2 is SYDVKM. The V and J ends lost 5 bases and 3 bases, in that order; junction bases with no gene match: 6.